The 10 T cell receptor beta chains listed next were all sequenced from one sample in a study of T-cell memory formation after mild COVID-19. MiXCR, run by TCRdb on the 5' RACE reads, gives a single entry per CDR3 protein. Of more than 450,000 distinct CDR3 sequences detected, around 17% appear once; the ten largest clones hold 12%. The material sequenced was PBMCs or a T cell subset sorted from them (not recorded which). These receptors originate from an adult woman who had mild COVID-19 (a few samples of this study predate the infection). Cell type and time point are not known.

This clonotype was counted many times. V gene TRBV6-4 combines with J gene TRBJ1-1; 7 bases match TRBD1. After removal of 5 bases from V and 1 base from J, the junction contained 1 base not matched to a gene. The CDR3 spans 13 residues. The germline V gene encodes CDR1 MRHNA and CDR2 SNTAGT. The CDR3 spells CASSRTGNTEAFF. The DNA for the CDR3 is TGTGCCAGCAGTCGGACAGGGAACACTGAAGCTTTCTTT.

This clonotype was detected a few times. The chain is built from TRBV15 and TRBJ2-6; D remains ambiguous. V was shortened by 0 bases and J by 9 bases, with 12 bases between the two germline ends. Germline-derived CDR1 and CDR2 are LNHNV and YYDKDF (reference sequence). This CDR3 region has 15 residues. The CDR3 loop reads CATSRELPVLNVLTF. The DNA for the CDR3 is TGTGCCACCAGCAGAGAACTCCCGGTCCTCAACGTCCTGACTTTC.

The rearrangement uses TRBV19 and TRBJ1-5, with D uncertain. Germline CDR1 and CDR2: LNHDA and SQIVND (reference sequence). The CDR3 is made up of 17 amino acids. V was pared by 0 bases and J by 5 bases, with 17 bases between. CDR3: CASSIDWFNGSDQPQHF. The DNA for the CDR3 is TGTGCCAGTAGTATAGATTGGTTCAACGGCAGCGATCAGCCCCAGCATTTT.

This chain uses TRBV9 with TRBJ2-5, with a possible D match to TRBD2 (5 bases). V was pared by 7 bases and J by 5 bases, with 15 bases between. There are 13 residues in the CDR3. Per the germline V gene, CDR1 is SGDLS and CDR2 is YYNGEE. The CDR3 nucleotides read TGTGCCAGCGCATCATCCGGGATGGAGACCCAGTACTTC. Its protein product is CASASSGMETQYF.

This clonotype was seen a handful of times. This chain's CDR3 is CASSLKGSGREVNYEQYF. As DNA, the CDR3 is TGTGCCAGCAGCTTAAAGGGCAGTGGGCGGGAAGTAAACTACGAGCAGTACTTC. This rearrangement joins TRBV7-6 to TRBJ2-7; possibly TRBD2 for D (6 bases). Germline assignment: CDR1 SGHVS and CDR2 FNYEAQ. This CDR3 is 18 amino acids long. With 2 bases removed from V and 3 bases from J, the gap between germline ends came to 23 bases.

This clonotype was observed a few times. The genes are TRBV7-6 and TRBJ2-5, with 12 bases matching TRBD2. This CDR3 region has 18 residues. V lost 5 bases and J lost 4; bases outside the gene matches: 14. The germline CDR1 and CDR2 sequences are SGHVS and FNYEAQ. Here the CDR3 reads CASSRGLAGNRAGETQYF. The CDR3 nucleotides are TGTGCCAGCAGCCGAGGACTAGCGGGAAACCGGGCTGGAGAGACCCAGTACTTC. The whole variable domain, remainder taken from reference TRBV7-6 and TRBJ2-5, is GAGVSQSPRYKVTKRGQDVALRCDPISGHVSLYWYRQALGQGPEFLTYFNYEAQQDKSGLPNDRFSAERPEGSISTLTIQRTEQRDSAMYRCASSRGLAGNRAGETQYFGPGTRLLVL.

This clonotype was seen more than once but under ten times. The CDR3 protein is CALRPETSTDTQYF. The DNA of the CDR3 is TGTGCCCTAAGGCCCGAGACTAGCACAGATACGCAGTATTTT. The rearrangement uses TRBV12-3 or TRBV12-4 and TRBJ2-3; D gene uncertain. V gave up 11 bases and J gave up 0 bases, with 15 bases separating them. CDR3 length equals 14 residues.

The sample holds a few counts of this clonotype. The V call is TRBV7-9, the J call TRBJ1-1, with TRBD1 as a possible D gene (6 bases). The CDR3 is made up of 15 amino acids. V dropped 1 base and J dropped 1 base, with 10 bases sitting between them. Germline V CDR1 and CDR2: SEHNR, FQNEAQ (reference sequence). The CDR3 region is CASSLEGHANTEAFF. The CDR3 nucleotides read TGTGCCAGCAGCTTAGAGGGACACGCGAACACTGAAGCTTTCTTT.

The rearrangement links TRBV12-3 or TRBV12-4 to TRBJ2-7; D possibly corresponds to TRBD2 (5 bases). Deletions cut 5 bases from V and 4 bases from J, with 12 bases between. This CDR3 spans 13 amino acids. Here the CDR3 reads CASSDPPGYEQYF. CDR3 DNA sequence: TGTGCCAGCAGTGATCCGCCGGGGTACGAGCAGTACTTC.

This chain links TRBV9 with TRBJ2-7; the D is unclear. The CDR3 runs 15 residues. CDR1 is SGDLS and CDR2 is YYNGEE in the germline V gene. With 0 bases removed from V and 4 bases from J, the gap between germline ends came to 14 bases. The CDR3 sequence is CASSVEEGTGYEQYF. In nucleotides, the CDR3 is TGTGCCAGCAGCGTAGAGGAAGGAACTGGGTACGAGCAGTACTTC. The entire variable domain, with the rest obtained from reference TRBV9 and TRBJ2-7, is as follows: DSGVTQTPKHLITATGQRVTLRCSPRSGDLSVYWYQQSLDQGLQFLIQYYNGEERAKGNILERFSAQQFPDLHSELNLSSLELGDSALYFCASSVEEGTGYEQYFGPGTRLTVT.